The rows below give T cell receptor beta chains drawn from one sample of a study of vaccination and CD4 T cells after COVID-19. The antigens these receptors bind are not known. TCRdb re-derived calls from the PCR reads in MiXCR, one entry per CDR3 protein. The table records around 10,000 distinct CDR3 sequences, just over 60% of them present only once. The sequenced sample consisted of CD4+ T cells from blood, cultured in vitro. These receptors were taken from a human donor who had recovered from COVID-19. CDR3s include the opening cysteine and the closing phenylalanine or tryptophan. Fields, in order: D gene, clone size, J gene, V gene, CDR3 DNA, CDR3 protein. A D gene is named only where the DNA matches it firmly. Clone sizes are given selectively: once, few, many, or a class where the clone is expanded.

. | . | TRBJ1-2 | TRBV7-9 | TGTGCCAGCAGCCTACTACAGGGAGGCTACACCTTC | CASSLLQGGYTF
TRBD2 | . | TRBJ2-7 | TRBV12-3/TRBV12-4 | TGTGCCAGCAGTTTTGAAACGGGGGGGCTTGGCGAGCAGTACTTC | CASSFETGGLGEQYF
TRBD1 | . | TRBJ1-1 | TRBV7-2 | TGTGCCAGCGGCTCGGGACAGGGACGGTCGGGGAACACTGAAGCTTTCTTT | CASGSGQGRSGNTEAFF
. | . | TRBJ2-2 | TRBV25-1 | TGTGCCAGCAGTGAATCCGGGGGGCGCCGGGCCGGGGAGCTGTTTTTT | CASSESGGRRAGELFF
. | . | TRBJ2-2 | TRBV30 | TGTGCCTGGAGGTTGATGACAGGGAACACCGGGGAGCTGTTTTTT | CAWRLMTGNTGELFF
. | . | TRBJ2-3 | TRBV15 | TGTGCCACCAGCAGAGCGAAGGGTTTCGGCACAGATACGCAGTATTTT | CATSRAKGFGTDTQYF
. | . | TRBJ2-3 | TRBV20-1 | TGCAGTGCTAGGAGCACAGATACGCAGTATTTT | CSARSTDTQYF
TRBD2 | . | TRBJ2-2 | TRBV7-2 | TGTGCCAGCAGCTCGGGACTACCCGGGGAGCTGTTTTTT | CASSSGLPGELFF
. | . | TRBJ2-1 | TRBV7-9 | TGTGCCAGCAGCCCCCCCGGGGTAGTCAATGAGCAGTTCTTC | CASSPPGVVNEQFF
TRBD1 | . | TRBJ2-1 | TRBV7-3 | TGTGCCAGCAGCTTCGACAGGGGATCCAATGAGCAGTTCTTC | CASSFDRGSNEQFF
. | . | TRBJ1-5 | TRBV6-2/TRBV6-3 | TGTGCCAGCAGTTACTCACCAGGGGTTGGCAATCAGCTCCAGCATTTT | CASSYSPGVGNQLQHF
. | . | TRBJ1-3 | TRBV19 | TGTGCCAGTAGTAACAACAGGGTATCGCTCGGAAACACCATATATTTT | CASSNNRVSLGNTIYF
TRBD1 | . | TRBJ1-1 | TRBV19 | TGTGCCAGTAGTGCCTTTACAGGGGGCCACACTGAAGCTTTCTTT | CASSAFTGGHTEAFF
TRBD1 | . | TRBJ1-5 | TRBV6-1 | TGTGCCAGCAGTGACCGAGGGAGGGGGCCCGGTCAGCCCCAGCATTTT | CASSDRGRGPGQPQHF
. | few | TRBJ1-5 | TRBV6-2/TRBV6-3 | TGTGCCAGCATCCCGTCAGGGGCCAATCAGCCCCAGCATTTT | CASIPSGANQPQHF
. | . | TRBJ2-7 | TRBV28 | TGTGCCAGCAGTACCCCCGCCGACTACGAGCAGTACTTC | CASSTPADYEQYF
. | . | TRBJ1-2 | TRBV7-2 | TGTGCCAGCAGCTTAGGGGCCAGGGCTAACTATGGCTACACCTTC | CASSLGARANYGYTF
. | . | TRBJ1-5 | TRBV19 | TGTGCCAGTAGTGAAACGGGGACCAATCAGCCCCAGCATTTT | CASSETGTNQPQHF
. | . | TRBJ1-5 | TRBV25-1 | TGTGCCAGCAGTGAGTCTGGGCTCCGCAATCAGCCCCAGCATTTT | CASSESGLRNQPQHF